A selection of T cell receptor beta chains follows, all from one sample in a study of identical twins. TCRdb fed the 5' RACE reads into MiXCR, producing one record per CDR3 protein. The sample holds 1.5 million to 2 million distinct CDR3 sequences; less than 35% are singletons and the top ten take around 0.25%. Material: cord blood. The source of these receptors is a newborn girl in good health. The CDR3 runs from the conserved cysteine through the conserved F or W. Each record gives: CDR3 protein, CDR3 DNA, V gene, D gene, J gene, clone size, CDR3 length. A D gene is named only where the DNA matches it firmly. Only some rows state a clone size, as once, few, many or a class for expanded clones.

CASSQHSSGYGYTF | TGCGCCAGCAGCCAACACTCATCGGGGTATGGCTACACCTTC | TRBV4-1 | . | TRBJ1-2 | . | 14
CASSFFGSDTQYF | TGTGCCAGCAGCTTTTTTGGTTCGGATACGCAGTATTTT | TRBV11-3 | . | TRBJ2-3 | . | 13
CASSQERTSGVYEQYF | TGTGCCAGCAGCCAAGAAAGAACTAGCGGGGTCTACGAGCAGTACTTC | TRBV4-2 | TRBD2 | TRBJ2-7 | . | 16
CASSVRDRGYEQYF | TGTGCCAGCAGTGTCCGGGACAGGGGTTACGAGCAGTACTTC | TRBV25-1 | TRBD1 | TRBJ2-7 | many | 14
CASNQVGEEQFF | TGTGCCAGCAACCAAGTAGGGGAGGAGCAGTTCTTC | TRBV12-3/TRBV12-4 | . | TRBJ2-1 | many | 12
CSATGQNTEAFF | TGCAGCGCCACGGGGCAGAACACTGAAGCTTTCTTT | TRBV29-1 | . | TRBJ1-1 | . | 12
CSAQLAGGPLQYF | TGCAGTGCTCAACTAGCGGGAGGGCCCCTTCAGTACTTC | TRBV20-1 | TRBD2 | TRBJ2-4 | few | 13
CASSLWDRVDGYTF | TGCGCCAGCAGCTTATGGGACAGGGTTGATGGCTACACCTTC | TRBV5-1 | TRBD1 | TRBJ1-2 | . | 14
CASSTLAGRKTGSTDTQYF | TGTGCCAGCAGTACACTAGCGGGTCGTAAGACGGGTAGCACAGATACGCAGTATTTT | TRBV27 | TRBD2 | TRBJ2-3 | . | 19
CGVLDSHNQPQHF | TGCGGCGTCTTGGACAGCCACAATCAGCCCCAGCATTTT | TRBV29-1 | . | TRBJ1-5 | . | 13
CSATPQLVYDEQYF | TGCAGTGCTACCCCACAGCTAGTCTACGATGAGCAGTACTTC | TRBV20-1 | . | TRBJ2-5 | few | 14
CASSYATDTYEQYF | TGTGCCAGCAGTTACGCGACGGATACCTACGAGCAGTACTTC | TRBV6-6 | . | TRBJ2-7 | few | 14
CASSPRDTSSGNTIYF | TGTGCCAGCAGCCCCCGGGACACAAGCTCTGGAAACACCATATATTTT | TRBV3-1 | . | TRBJ1-3 | . | 16
CSVIGSSGASYEQYF | TGCAGCGTTATCGGTAGTAGCGGGGCTTCCTACGAGCAGTACTTC | TRBV29-1 | TRBD2 | TRBJ2-7 | once | 15
CSGWVPTASMDSADTQYF | TGCAGCGGGTGGGTCCCTACGGCGTCTATGGACAGCGCAGATACGCAGTATTTT | TRBV29-1 | . | TRBJ2-3 | . | 18
CASSEATGEIHEQYF | TGTGCCAGCAGTGAGGCCACAGGGGAGATCCACGAGCAGTACTTC | TRBV2 | TRBD1 | TRBJ2-7 | . | 15
CASSRPLLSSYNEQFF | TGTGCCAGCAGCCGACCACTGTTGAGCTCCTACAATGAGCAGTTCTTC | TRBV3-1 | . | TRBJ2-1 | . | 16
CASSQVGLAESYNEQFF | TGTGCCAGCAGCCAGGTAGGACTAGCGGAGTCCTACAATGAGCAGTTCTTC | TRBV4-2 | TRBD2 | TRBJ2-1 | . | 17
CAISESLGTSGNTDTQYF | TGTGCCATCAGTGAGTCTCTTGGGACTAGCGGAAACACAGATACGCAGTATTTT | TRBV10-3 | TRBD2 | TRBJ2-3 | many | 18
CSATPPVGGYEQYF | TGCAGTGCTACACCACCCGTTGGGGGCTACGAGCAGTACTTC | TRBV20-1 | . | TRBJ2-7 | . | 14
CASSEYMAGSYEQYF | TGTGCCAGCAGTGAATATATGGCGGGATCCTACGAGCAGTACTTC | TRBV6-1 | . | TRBJ2-7 | few | 15
CASSYSDRGHYGYTF | TGCGCCAGCAGCTATTCGGACAGGGGGCACTATGGCTACACCTTC | TRBV5-1 | TRBD1 | TRBJ1-2 | few | 15
CASSQAPVAGHSNQPQHF | TGTGCCAGCAGCCAAGCCCCAGTGGCAGGACATAGCAATCAGCCCCAGCATTTT | TRBV4-2 | . | TRBJ1-5 | few | 18
CASSQDPMTSGRTDTQYF | TGTGCCAGCAGCCAAGATCCAATGACTAGCGGGCGCACAGATACGCAGTATTTT | TRBV4-2 | TRBD2 | TRBJ2-3 | few | 18
CSVDLGPVGLYF | TGCAGCGTTGATCTGGGGCCCGTGGGGTTGTACTTC | TRBV29-1 | . | TRBJ2-7 | many | 12
CSVAQGAAGELFF | TGCAGCGTTGCTCAGGGGGCCGCCGGGGAGCTGTTTTTT | TRBV29-1 | TRBD1 | TRBJ2-2 | . | 13
CASSQGAWGLYNEQFF | TGTGCCAGCAGCCAAGGAGCTTGGGGCCTCTACAATGAGCAGTTCTTC | TRBV14 | . | TRBJ2-1 | few | 16
CASSAGPITNQPQHF | TGTGCCAGCAGCGCGGGACCGATAACCAATCAGCCCCAGCATTTT | TRBV5-6 | . | TRBJ1-5 | . | 15
CASSVAGYPILNEQFF | TGTGCCAGCAGCGTAGCAGGGTACCCTATCCTCAATGAGCAGTTCTTC | TRBV9 | . | TRBJ2-1 | few | 16
CASSEGLGTSYYNEQYF | TGTGCCAGCAGTGAAGGTCTGGGGACTAGCTACTACAATGAGCAGTACTTC | TRBV6-1 | TRBD2 | TRBJ2-7 | . | 17
CASSQGSGVGEQYF | TGTGCCAGCAGCCAAGGTAGCGGGGTCGGCGAGCAGTACTTC | TRBV3-1 | TRBD2 | TRBJ2-7 | . | 14
CASSPKFYGYTF | TGTGCCAGCAGTCCAAAATTCTATGGCTACACCTTC | TRBV6-1 | . | TRBJ1-2 | . | 12
CASSQREVSLRQETQYF | TGTGCCAGCAGCCAGCGGGAGGTTTCCTTGCGGCAAGAGACCCAGTACTTC | TRBV3-1 | TRBD2 | TRBJ2-5 | few | 17
CASRDLAGGRVAGELFF | TGTGCCAGCAGGGACTTAGCGGGAGGGCGTGTGGCCGGGGAGCTGTTTTTT | TRBV12-3/TRBV12-4 | TRBD2 | TRBJ2-2 | . | 17
CASSTAAGGYNEQYF | TGTGCCAGCAGCACCGCAGCAGGGGGGTACAATGAGCAGTACTTC | TRBV21-1 | . | TRBJ2-5 | . | 15
CASSQRGPLTDTQYF | TGTGCCAGCAGCCAACGGGGACCCCTCACAGATACGCAGTATTTT | TRBV3-1 | . | TRBJ2-3 | . | 15
CASSISVGRAYEQYF | TGTGCCAGTAGTATATCGGTCGGCAGGGCCTACGAGCAGTACTTC | TRBV19 | . | TRBJ2-7 | . | 15
CASSGPSPLRDEKLFF | TGTGCCAGCAGTGGCCCCTCACCACTTCGCGATGAAAAACTGTTTTTT | TRBV2 | . | TRBJ1-4 | few | 16
CASSFGMDESSGRQSYNEQFF | TGTGCCAGCAGTTTCGGGATGGATGAGAGTAGCGGGAGGCAATCCTACAATGAGCAGTTCTTC | TRBV27 | TRBD2 | TRBJ2-1 | few | 21
CASSLAGTGQETQYF | TGCGCCAGCAGCTTGGCCGGGACAGGGCAAGAGACCCAGTACTTC | TRBV11-2 | TRBD1 | TRBJ2-5 | many | 15
CSATTGDTEAFF | TGCAGTGCTACGACAGGGGACACTGAAGCTTTCTTT | TRBV20-1 | TRBD1 | TRBJ1-1 | . | 12